This T cell receptor (beta chain) was recorded in a study of blood T cell repertoires in COVID-19. Looking at the study overall: Italy, Spain and the United States were the sources of the convalescent and acute COVID-19 samples.

Germline V gene data show CDR1 as LGHNT and CDR2 as FRNRAP. CDR3 size: 15 residues. V was trimmed by 6 bases and J by 3 bases, leaving 15 bases between them. In the source study's methods: The authors estimated nucleated cell counts from reference gene primer amplification. Sequencing used immunoSEQ multiplex PCR; TCRdb keeps in-frame clones, though not all of them. The V and J calls and clone size are taken from that table; D and trimming were inferred from the DNA. Among approximately 56,000 clones, about 81% were seen once, and the ten largest hold roughly 29%. Sequenced sample: peripheral blood. The sequence was obtained from a woman older than 75 with COVID-19, enrolled during active disease. J is TRBJ2-1 and V is TRBV12-5; D uncertain. Here the CDR3 DNA reads TGTGCTAGTGGCGGTGGGCCAGCTGGCTACAATGAGCAGTTCTTC. It codes for CASGGGPAGYNEQFF.